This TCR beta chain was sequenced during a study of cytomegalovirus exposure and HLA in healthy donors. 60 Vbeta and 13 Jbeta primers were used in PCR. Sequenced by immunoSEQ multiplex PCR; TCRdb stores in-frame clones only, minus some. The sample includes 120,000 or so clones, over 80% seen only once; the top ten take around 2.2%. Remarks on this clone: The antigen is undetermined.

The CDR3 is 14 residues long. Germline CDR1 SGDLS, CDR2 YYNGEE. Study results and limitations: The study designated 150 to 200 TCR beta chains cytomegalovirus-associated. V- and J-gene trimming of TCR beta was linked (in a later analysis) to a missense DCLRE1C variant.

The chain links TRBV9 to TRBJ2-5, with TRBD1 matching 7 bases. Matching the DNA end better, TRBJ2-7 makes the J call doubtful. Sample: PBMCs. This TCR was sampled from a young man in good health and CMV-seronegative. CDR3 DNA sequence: TGTGCCAGCAGCTACCGGGACAGCCCCTACGAGCAGTACTTC. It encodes CASSYRDSPYEQYF.